This TCR beta chain appears in the sequencing data of a study of blood T cell repertoires in COVID-19. Study-wide context: The analysed material was cDNA or gDNA that came from T cells, B-cell-depleted T cells, or PBMCs.

This CDR3 has 17 amino acids. Germline CDR1 and CDR2: WNHNN and SYGVQD (reference sequence). Germline trimming cut 0 bases from V and 0 bases from J; bases unmatched to any gene: 4. Comments on this clone: The sample has other DNA sequences that encode this CDR3 too.

Per the authors' pipeline: Cell counts per sample came from amplifying reference gene primers. This table comes from immunoSEQ multiplex PCR, and its TCRdb copy is limited to in-frame clones, with some not included. Clone size and the V and J calls come from that table; the DNA yielded D and trimming. This sample has roughly 320,000 clones, with around 89% found just once. Seattle patients were enrolled while actively infected and followed longitudinally. Sequencing used peripheral blood. The rearrangement uses TRBV10-1 and TRBJ2-3; 9 nucleotides agree with TRBD2. This TCR derives from a woman aged 50 to 65 with COVID-19, enrolled during active disease. The CDR3 bases are TGCGCCAGCAGTGAGTCGACTAGCGGAGCTAGCACAGATACGCAGTATTTT. It specifies CASSESTSGASTDTQYF.